Below, one T cell receptor (beta chain) is given with its context. The antigen is undetermined. Sequencing was performed with immunoSEQ multiplex PCR; in TCRdb, only in-frame clones are kept and a portion is missing. The sample consists of some 69,000 clones, roughly 96% of them appearing once. J was trimmed by 3 bases and V by 1 base; bases with no gene match: 13. This CDR3 is built from 17 residues. Germline V gene data show CDR1 as SGHRS and CDR2 as YFSETQ. This entry is derived from a study of cytomegalovirus exposure and HLA in healthy donors. Study outcomes and limitations: Researchers catalogued some 160 TCR beta chains as cytomegalovirus-associated.

The gene calls are TRBV5-1 and TRBJ2-7; the match to TRBD2 covers 7 bases. This sequence originates from a man aged 18 to 29 in good health and CMV-seronegative. The specimen was PBMCs. The CDR3 DNA is TGCGCCAGCAGCTTGTTGGCTAGCGGCAGTTCGCGCTACGAGCAGTACTTC. It specifies CASSLLASGSSRYEQYF.